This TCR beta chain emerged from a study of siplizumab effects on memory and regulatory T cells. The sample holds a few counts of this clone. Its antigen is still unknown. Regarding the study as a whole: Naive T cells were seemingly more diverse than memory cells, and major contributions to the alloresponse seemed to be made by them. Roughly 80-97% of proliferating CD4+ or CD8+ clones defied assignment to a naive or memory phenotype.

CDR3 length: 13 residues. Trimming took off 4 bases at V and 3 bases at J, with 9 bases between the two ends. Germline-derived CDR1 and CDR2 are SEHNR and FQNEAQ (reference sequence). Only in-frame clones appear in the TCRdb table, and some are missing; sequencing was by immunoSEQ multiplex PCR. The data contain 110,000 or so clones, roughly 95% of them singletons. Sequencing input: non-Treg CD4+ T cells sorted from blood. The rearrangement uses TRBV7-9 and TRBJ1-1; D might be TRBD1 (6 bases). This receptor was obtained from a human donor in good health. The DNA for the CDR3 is TGTGCCAGCAGCTGGAGGGGGTACACTGAAGCTTTCTTT. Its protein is CASSWRGYTEAFF.